One sample yielded the 18 T cell receptor beta chains listed below, sequenced in a study of blood T cell repertoires in COVID-19. Generated by immunoSEQ multiplex PCR, the TCRdb table keeps only in-frame clones and is missing some. The top ten clones hold around 9.5% of a sample with approximately 170,000 clones, 88% of them seen once. Sequencing was performed on PBMCs or T cells enriched from blood (not recorded which). All receptors derive from a young woman who had recovered from COVID-19.

The CDR3 coding sequence is TGTGCCAGCAGGGGAACAGGGGACGCTGGAAACACCATATATTTT. Its translation is CASRGTGDAGNTIYF. The V call is TRBV2, the J call TRBJ1-3; 7 nucleotides align to TRBD1. The CDR3 has 15 residues. With 6 bases clipped from V and 2 bases from J, the junction kept 7 bases outside the gene matches. The germline V gene encodes CDR1 SNHLY and CDR2 FYNNEI.

This sequence joins TRBV5-4 and TRBJ2-6; D perhaps matches TRBD2 (6 bases). Germline assignment: CDR1 SGHNT and CDR2 YYREEE (reference sequence). V was pared by 4 bases and J by 4 bases, with 9 bases between. The CDR3 consists of 14 residues. The CDR3 DNA follows: TGTGCCAGCAGCGCGGGGACCGGGGCCAACGTCCTGACTTTC. Amino acid sequence: CASSAGTGANVLTF.

This clone was detected only once. The genes are TRBV28 and TRBJ2-7; 10 bases are shared with TRBD1. CDR1 MDHEN and CDR2 SYDVKM come from the germline V gene. V lost 2 bases, J lost 6 bases, and 4 bases stayed unmatched. The CDR3 is 14 residues long. Here the CDR3 reads CASSLDDRGLEQYF. The CDR3 DNA follows: TGTGCCAGCAGTTTAGACGACAGGGGGCTCGAGCAGTACTTC.

Worth noting for this clone: The junction does not match germline at one end; this may be a read error. The V gene is TRBV7-7, the J gene TRBJ1-5; the match to TRBD1 covers 9 bases. CDR1 and CDR2 (germline): SSHAT, FNYEAQ (reference sequence). CDR3 length: 16 amino acids. The CDR3 DNA follows: TGTGCTAGCAGCCCCCACAGTCGGGACAGGGCTCAGCCCCAGCATTTT. Protein: CASSPHSRDRAQPQHF.

This clone was seen once. V is TRBV28 and J is TRBJ2-3, with TRBD2 matching 11 bases. In germline, CDR1 is MDHEN, CDR2 SYDVKM. The CDR3 is 17 amino acids. Trimming cost V 8 bases and J 0 bases; bases outside gene matches: 10. The CDR3 nucleotides read TGTGCCAGCCGCAAGCCGGGACTAGCGGTGAGCACAGATACGCAGTATTTT. This translates into CASRKPGLAVSTDTQYF.

CDR3 amino acids: CASSPGWGTGGQTGNTIYF. CDR3 in DNA: TGCGCCAGCAGCCCAGGGTGGGGGACAGGGGGACAAACTGGAAACACCATATATTTT. This chain links TRBV4-1 with TRBJ1-3; TRBD1 matches at 11 bases. Germline V gene data show CDR1 as MGHRA and CDR2 as YSYEKL. Trimming at V came to 4 bases and at J to 2 bases, leaving 13 bases not matched to a gene. The CDR3 spans 19 residues.

The rearrangement links TRBV6-4 to TRBJ2-7, with unresolved D. The V gene's germline CDR1 is MRHNA and CDR2 SNTAGT. The V gene lost 4 bases and the J gene lost 7 bases, with 14 bases spanning the gap. This CDR3 comprises 13 residues. The chain's CDR3 is CASSVNEVGEQYF. CDR3 sequence (DNA): TGTGCCAGCAGTGTCAACGAGGTAGGAGAGCAGTACTTC.

The gene calls are TRBV19 and TRBJ1-4, with D perhaps TRBD1 (6 bases). V lost 4 bases and J lost 5, with 11 bases in between. The CDR3 is made up of 14 amino acids. CDR1 and CDR2 (germline): LNHDA, SQIVND (reference sequence). The CDR3 DNA is TGTGCCAGTAGTAACGGGCAGGGGAATGAAAAACTGTTTTTT. This gives the protein CASSNGQGNEKLFF.

Only one count was recorded for this clone. The chain has TRBV30 and TRBJ2-3; a possible D gene is TRBD2 (6 bases). This CDR3 has 14 amino acids. The V and J ends lost 4 bases and 2 bases respectively, with 13 bases between them. Germline V lookup: CDR1 GTSNPN, CDR2 SVGIG (reference sequence). CDR3 sequence reads: CAWTEGPYTDTQYF. CDR3 bases: TGTGCCTGGACGGAGGGGCCTTACACAGATACGCAGTATTTT.

CDR3 residues: CSVEGALYGYTF. CDR3 coding DNA: TGCAGCGTTGAAGGGGCGCTGTATGGCTACACCTTC. V and J are TRBV29-1 and TRBJ1-2; D not resolved. The V and J ends lost 1 base and 5 bases respectively, with 8 bases between them. The CDR3 sequence is 12 residues long. The germline V gene encodes CDR1 SQVTM and CDR2 ANQGSEA.

The genes are TRBV9 and TRBJ2-5; the match to TRBD2 covers 13 bases. Germline trimming cut 0 bases from V and 5 bases from J; bases unmatched to any gene: 4. Germline V gene data show CDR1 as SGDLS and CDR2 as YYNGEE. The CDR3 length is 16 residues. DNA of the CDR3: TGTGCCAGCAGCGTAGCTGGACTAGCGGGAGAGGAGACCCAGTACTTC. Translating gives CASSVAGLAGEETQYF.

The V gene is TRBV3-1 (or the pseudogene TRBV3-2), the J gene TRBJ2-5; 7 nucleotides align to TRBD2. The CDR3 has 16 amino acids. With 2 bases clipped from V and 1 base from J, the junction kept 7 bases outside the gene matches. Germline values: CDR1 LGHDT, CDR2 YNNKEL (reference sequence). CDR3 sequence: CASSQHSTGGQETQYF. CDR3 in DNA: TGTGCCAGCAGCCAACACTCGACGGGGGGCCAAGAGACCCAGTACTTC.

The chain links TRBV5-6 to TRBJ2-3; 11 bases fit TRBD2. Per the germline V gene, CDR1 is SGHDT and CDR2 is YYEEEE. This CDR3 has 17 amino acids. The J segment lost 10 bases and the V segment lost 5 bases, leaving 18 bases of the junction unmatched. CDR3 bases: TGTGCCAGCAGACCACTAACTAGCGGGGGCCACGGAAGGCCGCAGTATTTT. This sequence encodes CASRPLTSGGHGRPQYF.

The chain combines TRBV7-8 with TRBJ1-1, with D perhaps TRBD1 (5 bases). V lost 2 bases, J lost 4 bases, and 8 bases lay in between. Germline CDR1 is SGHVS and CDR2 is FQNEAQ. The CDR3 has 13 amino acids. In DNA, the CDR3 is TGTGCCAGCAGCTTACGGAGGGGCACTGAAGCTTTCTTT. The encoded protein is CASSLRRGTEAFF.

The chain joins TRBV3-1 (or the pseudogene TRBV3-2) to TRBJ1-5; 12 nucleotides match TRBD1. V lost 6 bases and J lost 6; bases outside the gene matches: 3. The CDR3 extends over 14 amino acids. The V gene's germline CDR1 is LGHDT and CDR2 YNNKEL (reference sequence). CDR3 sequence: CASRGTGGCQPQHF. The CDR3 nucleotides are TGTGCCAGCAGGGGGACAGGGGGCTGTCAGCCCCAGCATTTT.

The chain has TRBV19 and TRBJ2-7; D might be TRBD2 (6 bases). The CDR3 is 13 residues long. V was clipped by 0 bases and J by 12 bases, with 15 bases between them. Germline V gene lookup returns CDR1 LNHDA and CDR2 SQIVND (reference sequence). CDR3 DNA: TGTGCCAGTAGTATAGACCTGGGGCGGGGTTTGTACTTC. This sequence encodes CASSIDLGRGLYF.

This clone was counted a single time. The chain couples TRBV10-1 to TRBJ2-1, with D perhaps matching TRBD2 (5 bases). Germline CDR1 and CDR2: WNHNN and SYGVQD (reference sequence). CDR3 length: 16 residues. V lost 2 bases to trimming and J lost 6 bases, with 17 bases between them. CDR3 DNA: TGCGCCAGCAGTGAGGGCCGCCGCGGGCCGGTCAATGAGCAGTTCTTC. Its translation is CASSEGRRGPVNEQFF.

V usage is TRBV4-3 and J usage is TRBJ2-1; a weak D match, TRBD1 (6 bases). Between the trimmed V and J ends, which lost 3 bases and 10 bases, there was a span of 19 bases. Germline lookup yields CDR1 LGHNA and CDR2 YSLEER. The CDR3 contains 15 residues. CDR3 sequence (DNA): TGCGCCAGCAGCCACAACCGGGACACCTTAGGAGAGCAGTTCTTC. Its translation: CASSHNRDTLGEQFF.